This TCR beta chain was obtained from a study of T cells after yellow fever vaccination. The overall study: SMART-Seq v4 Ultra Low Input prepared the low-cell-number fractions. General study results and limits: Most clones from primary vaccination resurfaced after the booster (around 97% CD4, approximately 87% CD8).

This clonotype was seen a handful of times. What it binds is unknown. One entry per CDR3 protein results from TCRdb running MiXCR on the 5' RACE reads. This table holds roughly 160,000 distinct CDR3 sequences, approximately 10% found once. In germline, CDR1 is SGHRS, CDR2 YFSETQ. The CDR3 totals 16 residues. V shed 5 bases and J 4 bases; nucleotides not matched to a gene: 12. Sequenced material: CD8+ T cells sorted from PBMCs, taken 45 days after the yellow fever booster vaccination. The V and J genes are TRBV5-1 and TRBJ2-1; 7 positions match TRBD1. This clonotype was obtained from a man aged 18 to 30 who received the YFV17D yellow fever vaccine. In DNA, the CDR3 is TGCGCCAGCAGAATCCCTGAGGGACAGAGATACAATGAGCAGTTCTTC. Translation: CASRIPEGQRYNEQFF.